The sequence of this T cell receptor (beta chain) was determined in a study of shared T cell receptors in the human thymus. The table came from immunoSEQ multiplex PCR; TCRdb's copy has only in-frame clones and leaves some out. The table lists hundreds of thousands of clones, around 87% of them singletons. These data also featured in a second study, about human thymus T cells.

This clonotype originated in a boy under three years old with a congenital heart defect. The specimen sequenced was thymocytes.

The CDR3 sequence is CASRDRDWQYF. CDR3 DNA sequence: TGTGCCAGCAGGGACCGGGACTGGCAGTACTTC. The rearrangement links TRBV6-1 to TRBJ2-7; tentative D call: TRBD2 (6 bases). The CDR3 is made up of 11 amino acids. V was clipped by 6 bases and J by 9 bases, with 12 bases between them. Per the germline V gene, CDR1 is MNHNS and CDR2 is SASEGT.